This is a list of T cell receptor beta chains from one sample in a study of blood T cell repertoires in COVID-19. Repertoires were generated with immunoSEQ multiplex PCR, while TCRdb's copy carries only in-frame clones and drops some. This sample has roughly 380,000 clones, with more than 75% found just once. The sequenced sample was PBMCs or T cells enriched from blood (not recorded which). These receptors all come from a man aged 25 to 40 who had recovered from COVID-19. CDR3s include the opening cysteine and the closing phenylalanine or tryptophan. The D gene is left open where the match is weak. Clone size, where shown, is once, few, many, or a class for clones that have expanded.

d_call,j_call,v_call,clone_size,cdr3_aa,cdr3_nt
-,TRBJ1-6,TRBV6-5,-,CASSYRGPDSPLHF,TGTGCCAGCAGTTATAGGGGCCCAGATTCACCCCTCCACTTT
-,TRBJ1-4,TRBV19,-,CASRDRPNEKLFF,TGTGCCAGTAGGGACAGACCGAATGAAAAACTGTTTTTT
TRBD1,TRBJ1-2,TRBV6-5,-,CASSRQGSFYGYTF,TGTGCCAGCAGTCGACAGGGTTCCTTCTATGGCTACACCTTC
-,TRBJ1-2,TRBV10-3,-,CAIRPGLNYGYTF,TGTGCCATCAGACCGGGACTGAACTATGGCTACACCTTC
TRBD1,TRBJ1-1,TRBV4-2,-,CASSRDRGPPGGEAFF,TGTGCCAGCAGCCGGGACAGGGGTCCCCCTGGAGGGGAAGCTTTCTTT
-,TRBJ1-2,TRBV18,-,CASSHPGVYGYTF,TGTGCCAGCTCGCACCCAGGGGTCTATGGCTACACCTTC
-,TRBJ2-7,TRBV2,-,CASSDRHRGGYEQYF,TGTGCCAGCAGCGACCGTCACAGGGGAGGCTACGAGCAGTACTTC
-,TRBJ2-7,TRBV2,-,CASSTDIYEQYF,TGTGCCAGCAGTACGGACATTTACGAGCAGTACTTC
-,TRBJ1-5,TRBV5-1,once,CASSPRGGNQPQHF,TGCGCCAGCAGCCCGCGGGGGGGGAATCAGCCCCAGCATTTT
TRBD1,TRBJ2-2,TRBV9,-,CASSVNDRGTNTGELFF,TGTGCCAGCAGCGTTAACGACAGGGGGACGAACACCGGGGAGCTGTTTTTT
TRBD1,TRBJ1-1,TRBV14,-,CASSPVGTGTEAFF,TGTGCCAGCAGCCCCGTAGGGACAGGGACTGAAGCTTTCTTT
TRBD1,TRBJ1-6,TRBV19,few,CASSTGQGNSPLHF,TGTGCCAGTAGTACCGGACAGGGTAATTCACCCCTCCACTTT
-,TRBJ1-1,TRBV5-6,-,CASSPLGQMNTEAFF,TGTGCCAGCAGCCCGCTCGGACAGATGAACACTGAAGCTTTCTTT
-,TRBJ1-1,TRBV12-3/TRBV12-4,-,CASSLFDGEIAFF,TGTGCCAGCAGTTTATTTGACGGGGAAATAGCTTTCTTT
-,TRBJ2-5,TRBV5-1,-,CASSFEGTWAGETQYF,TGCGCCAGCAGCTTTGAAGGGACATGGGCAGGAGAGACCCAGTACTTC
-,TRBJ1-2,TRBV3-1/TRBV3-2,-,CASSLVEGGDGYTF,TGTGCCAGCAGCCTTGTAGAAGGGGGGGATGGCTACACCTTC
-,TRBJ2-3,TRBV6-5,-,CASSYNPSENTQYF,TGTGCCAGCAGTTATAATCCGTCGGAGAATACGCAGTATTTT
-,TRBJ2-5,TRBV6-5,-,CASSYRQGGETQYF,TGTGCCAGCAGTTACCGGCAGGGAGGAGAGACCCAGTACTTC
-,TRBJ1-4,TRBV6-1,few,CASSEAGVGEKLFF,TGTGCCAGCAGTGAAGCAGGGGTTGGGGAAAAACTGTTTTTT
-,TRBJ2-5,TRBV25-1,-,CASSALEETQYF,TGTGCCAGCAGTGCCTTAGAAGAGACCCAGTACTTC
-,TRBJ2-5,TRBV2,-,CASSAPFEETQYF,TGTGCCAGCAGTGCTCCATTCGAGGAGACCCAGTACTTC
TRBD1,TRBJ2-1,TRBV7-9,-,CASSWGQNGNEQFF,TGTGCCAGCAGCTGGGGACAGAATGGTAATGAGCAGTTCTTC
TRBD1,TRBJ1-1,TRBV19,-,CASQGQRNTEAFF,TGTGCCAGCCAGGGACAGCGGAACACTGAAGCTTTCTTT
TRBD1,TRBJ2-2,TRBV18,once,CASSPETGGNTGELFF,TGTGCCAGCTCACCCGAGACAGGGGGTAACACCGGGGAGCTGTTTTTT
-,TRBJ2-3,TRBV7-8,-,CASSLYSYLTDTQYF,TGTGCCAGCAGCTTATACAGTTATCTCACAGATACGCAGTATTTT
-,TRBJ1-2,TRBV21-1,few,CASNLEQSNGYTF,TGTGCCAGCAACCTGGAACAGTCAAATGGCTACACCTTC
-,TRBJ1-3,TRBV5-5,once,CASSSSGVPGNTIYF,TGTGCCAGCAGCTCTTCAGGGGTCCCTGGAAACACCATATATTTT
-,TRBJ1-4,TRBV29-1,-,CSTGEGGTNEKLFF,TGCAGCACCGGTGAGGGGGGGACTAATGAAAAACTGTTTTTT
-,TRBJ2-1,TRBV7-8,once,CASSFGGAPNEQFF,TGTGCCAGCAGCTTTGGCGGAGCCCCCAATGAGCAGTTCTTC
-,TRBJ1-3,TRBV10-3,-,CAISESATSPHF,TGTGCCATCAGTGAGTCAGCGACCTCCCCCCATTTT
-,TRBJ1-1,TRBV5-1,-,CASSLLDMNTEAFF,TGCGCCAGCAGCTTGCTGGACATGAACACTGAAGCTTTCTTT
TRBD1,TRBJ1-5,TRBV19,-,CASSPLPGQGVYQPQHF,TGTGCCAGTAGTCCCCTACCGGGACAGGGGGTTTATCAGCCCCAGCATTTT
-,TRBJ1-1,TRBV5-1,-,CASSLGGSERTEAFF,TGCGCCAGCAGCTTGGGGGGCTCTGAGAGGACTGAAGCTTTCTTT
TRBD1,TRBJ1-5,TRBV7-2,-,CASSRTGRDQPQHF,TGTGCCAGCAGCCGGACAGGGAGGGACCAGCCCCAGCATTTT
-,TRBJ1-2,TRBV15,few,CATSRDSYGYTF,TGTGCCACCAGCAGGGACAGCTATGGCTACACCTTC
-,TRBJ1-2,TRBV6-5,-,CASSYDGAPNYGYTF,TGTGCCAGCAGTTACGATGGGGCCCCTAACTATGGCTACACCTTC
-,TRBJ2-5,TRBV10-3,-,CAISGYGQPGETQYF,TGTGCCATCAGTGGGTACGGGCAACCAGGGGAGACCCAGTACTTC
TRBD1,TRBJ2-7,TRBV5-4,-,CASSLSTGVRAYEQYF,TGTGCCAGCAGCTTAAGTACAGGGGTGAGAGCCTACGAGCAGTACTTC
-,TRBJ1-1,TRBV6-5,-,CASTNGAEAFF,TGTGCCAGCACCAACGGGGCTGAAGCTTTCTTT
TRBD1,TRBJ1-2,TRBV9,-,CASGTGTLYGYTF,TGTGCCTCCGGGACAGGGACACTCTATGGCTACACCTTC
TRBD1,TRBJ2-4,TRBV10-3,once,CASWDSQNIQYF,TGTGCCTCCTGGGACAGTCAAAACATTCAGTACTTC
TRBD1,TRBJ2-2,TRBV27,-,CASSSRDSRLTGELFF,TGTGCCAGCAGCTCCCGGGACAGTCGACTCACCGGGGAGCTGTTTTTT
TRBD2,TRBJ2-5,TRBV30,few,CAWTGRGQETQYF,TGTGCCTGGACTGGGAGGGGCCAAGAGACCCAGTACTTC
TRBD2,TRBJ2-3,TRBV28,-,CASSFGTSVADTQYF,TGTGCCAGCAGTTTTGGGACTAGCGTTGCAGATACGCAGTATTTT
TRBD2,TRBJ2-1,TRBV4-3,once,CASSQDYLAGGSYNEQFF,TGCGCCAGCAGCCAAGACTACTTAGCGGGGGGGTCCTACAATGAGCAGTTCTTC
-,TRBJ1-2,TRBV6-2/TRBV6-3,-,CASTPRVRGYGYTF,TGTGCCAGCACCCCAAGGGTCCGGGGCTATGGCTACACCTTC
TRBD2,TRBJ2-5,TRBV4-2,-,CASSQEVSGGQETQYF,TGTGCCAGCAGCCAAGAGGTTAGCGGGGGCCAAGAGACCCAGTACTTC
TRBD1,TRBJ2-2,TRBV5-4,-,CASSLQGATTGELFF,TGTGCCAGCAGCTTACAGGGGGCTACCACCGGGGAGCTGTTTTTT
-,TRBJ1-5,TRBV6-5,-,CASSSALAGQPQHF,TGTGCCAGCAGTTCCGCTCTGGCCGGGCAGCCCCAGCATTTT
TRBD1,TRBJ1-2,TRBV3-1/TRBV3-2,-,CASSQAPGGNYGYTF,TGTGCCAGCAGCCAAGCCCCAGGGGGGAACTATGGCTACACCTTC
-,TRBJ2-7,TRBV27,-,CASSPRKNEQYF,TGTGCCAGCAGTCCTAGGAAGAACGAGCAGTACTTC
-,TRBJ2-7,TRBV27,-,CASSLGAAVAEQYF,TGTGCCAGCAGTTTAGGGGCGGCAGTCGCCGAGCAGTACTTC
-,TRBJ2-3,TRBV7-6,-,CASSAHPGGTDTQYF,TGTGCCAGCAGCGCCCACCCGGGGGGCACAGATACGCAGTATTTT
-,TRBJ1-2,TRBV7-9,-,CASSYYGGAANYGYTF,TGTGCCAGCAGCTACTATGGCGGGGCAGCTAACTATGGCTACACCTTC
TRBD2,TRBJ2-1,TRBV11-2,-,CASSYSGGLYNEQFF,TGTGCCAGCAGCTACAGCGGGGGCCTCTACAATGAGCAGTTCTTC